These T cell receptor beta chains were read from a single sample in a study of blood T cell repertoires in COVID-19. The repertoire was sequenced with immunoSEQ multiplex PCR; TCRdb's copy has only in-frame clones and lacks some. The sample includes 200,000 or so clones, around 80% of them seen just once. Material: peripheral blood. Every receptor here comes from a human donor with acute or convalescent COVID-19. The donor label of this sample is uncertain. The CDR3 runs from the conserved cysteine through the conserved F or W. Each record gives: J gene, V gene, CDR3 protein.

J: TRBJ1-4
V: TRBV2
CDR3: CASSRDIATNEKLFF

J: TRBJ2-1
V: TRBV3-1/TRBV3-2
CDR3: CASSQFREYNEQFF

J: TRBJ1-3
V: TRBV27
CDR3: CASSLGPSIGGNTIYF

J: TRBJ1-3
V: TRBV19
CDR3: CASSISGTTGNTIYF

J: TRBJ1-6
V: TRBV4-2
CDR3: CASSQDQGMSSYNSPLHF

J: TRBJ2-7
V: TRBV28
CDR3: CASSLEAGRNEQYF

J: TRBJ2-7
V: TRBV27
CDR3: CASSATGTGLDEQYF

J: TRBJ1-5
V: TRBV7-9
CDR3: CASSSGQGLHQPQHF

J: TRBJ2-6
V: TRBV28
CDR3: CASSPGQGRTGANVLTF

J: TRBJ2-4
V: TRBV4-3
CDR3: CASSRGTADLAKNIQYF

J: TRBJ1-1
V: TRBV6-5
CDR3: CASSYGTYTEAFF

J: TRBJ2-1
V: TRBV14
CDR3: CASSQEGTSGRVGPYNEQFF